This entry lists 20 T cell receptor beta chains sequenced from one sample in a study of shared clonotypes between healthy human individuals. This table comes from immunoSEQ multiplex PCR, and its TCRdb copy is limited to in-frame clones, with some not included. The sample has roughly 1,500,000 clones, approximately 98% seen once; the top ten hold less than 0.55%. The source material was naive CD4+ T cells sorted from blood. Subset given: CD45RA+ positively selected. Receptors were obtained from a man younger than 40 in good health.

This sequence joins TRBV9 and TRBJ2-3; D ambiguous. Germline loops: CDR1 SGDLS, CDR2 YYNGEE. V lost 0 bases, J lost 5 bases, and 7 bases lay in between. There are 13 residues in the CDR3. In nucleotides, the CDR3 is TGTGCCAGCAGCGTAGCTTCCGAAGATACGCAGTATTTT. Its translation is CASSVASEDTQYF.

The CDR3: CASSFGSGFETQYF. DNA of the CDR3: TGTGCCAGCAGCTTTGGTTCGGGTTTTGAGACCCAGTACTTC. The J gene is TRBJ2-5, the V gene TRBV7-9; D unresolved. This CDR3 comprises 14 residues. The germline V and J ends were trimmed by 3 bases and 5 bases, with 13 bases remaining between them. The germline gives CDR1 SEHNR, CDR2 FQNEAQ (reference sequence).

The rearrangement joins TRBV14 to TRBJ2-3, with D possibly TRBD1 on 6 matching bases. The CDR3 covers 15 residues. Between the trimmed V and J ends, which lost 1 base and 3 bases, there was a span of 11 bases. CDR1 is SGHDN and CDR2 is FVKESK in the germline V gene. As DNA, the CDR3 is TGTGCCAGCAGCCAAGTTACAGGGCGTACAGATACGCAGTATTTT. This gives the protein CASSQVTGRTDTQYF.

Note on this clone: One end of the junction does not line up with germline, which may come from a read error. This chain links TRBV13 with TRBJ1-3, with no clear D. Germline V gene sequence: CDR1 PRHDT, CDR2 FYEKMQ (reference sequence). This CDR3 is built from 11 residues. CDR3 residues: CASSLGGAANF. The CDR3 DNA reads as TGTGCCAGCAGCTTAGGCGGAGCCGCAAATTTT. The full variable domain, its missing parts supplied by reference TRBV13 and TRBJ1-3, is AAGVIQSPRHLIKEKRETATLKCYPIPRHDTVYWYQQGPGQDPQFLISFYEKMQSDKGSIPDRFSAQQFSDYHSELNMSSLELGDSALYFCASSLGGAANFGEGSWLTVV.

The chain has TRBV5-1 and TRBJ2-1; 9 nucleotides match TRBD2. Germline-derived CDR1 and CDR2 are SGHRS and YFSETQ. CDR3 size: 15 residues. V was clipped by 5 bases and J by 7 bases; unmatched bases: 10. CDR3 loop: CASRPGLASTNEQFF. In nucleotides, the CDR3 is TGCGCCAGCAGACCCGGACTAGCGTCGACAAATGAGCAGTTCTTC. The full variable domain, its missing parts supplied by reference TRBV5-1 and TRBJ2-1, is KAGVTQTPRYLIKTRGQQVTLSCSPISGHRSVSWYQQTPGQGLQFLFEYFSETQRNKGNFPGRFSGRQFSNSRSEMNVSTLELGDSALYLCASRPGLASTNEQFFGPGTRLTVL.

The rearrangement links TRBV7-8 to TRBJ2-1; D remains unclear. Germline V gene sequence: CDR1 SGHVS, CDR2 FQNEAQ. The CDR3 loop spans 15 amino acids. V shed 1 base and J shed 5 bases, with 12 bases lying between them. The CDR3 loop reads CASSLGAASHNEQFF. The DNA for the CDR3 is TGTGCCAGCAGCTTAGGGGCAGCCAGCCACAATGAGCAGTTCTTC. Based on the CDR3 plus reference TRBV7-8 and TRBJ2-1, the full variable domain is GAGVSQSPRYKVAKRGQDVALRCDPISGHVSLFWYQQALGQGPEFLTYFQNEAQLDKSGLPSDRFFAERPEGSVSTLKIQRTQQEDSAVYLCASSLGAASHNEQFFGPGTRLTVL.

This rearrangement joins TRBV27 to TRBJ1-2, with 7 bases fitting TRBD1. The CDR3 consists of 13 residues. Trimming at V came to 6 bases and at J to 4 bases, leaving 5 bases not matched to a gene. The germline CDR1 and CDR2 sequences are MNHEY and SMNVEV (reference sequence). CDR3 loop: CASSSGGGYGYTF. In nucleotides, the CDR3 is TGTGCCAGCAGCTCAGGGGGTGGCTATGGCTACACCTTC.

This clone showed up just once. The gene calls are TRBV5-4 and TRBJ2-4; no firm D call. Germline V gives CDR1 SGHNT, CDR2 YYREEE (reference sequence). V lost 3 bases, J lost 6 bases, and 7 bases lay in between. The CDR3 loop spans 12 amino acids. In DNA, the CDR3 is TGTGCCAGCAGCTCGGGCCTAAACATTCAGTACTTC. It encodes CASSSGLNIQYF.

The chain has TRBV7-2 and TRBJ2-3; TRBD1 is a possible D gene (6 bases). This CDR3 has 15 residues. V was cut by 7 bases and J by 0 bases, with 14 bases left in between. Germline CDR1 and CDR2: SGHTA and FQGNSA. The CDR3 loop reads CASIQGRVSTDTQYF. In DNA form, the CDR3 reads TGTGCCAGCATCCAGGGGCGGGTGAGCACAGATACGCAGTATTTT. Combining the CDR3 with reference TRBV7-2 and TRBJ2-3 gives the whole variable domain GAGVSQSPSNKVTEKGKDVELRCDPISGHTALYWYRQSLGQGLEFLIYFQGNSAPDKSGLPSDRFSAERTGGSVSTLTIQRTQQEDSAVYLCASIQGRVSTDTQYFGPGTRLTVL.

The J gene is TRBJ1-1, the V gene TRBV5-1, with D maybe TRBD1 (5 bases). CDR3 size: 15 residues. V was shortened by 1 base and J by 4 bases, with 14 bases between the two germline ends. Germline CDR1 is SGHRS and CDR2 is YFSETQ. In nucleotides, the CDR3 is TGCGCCAGCAGCTTGAGCCAGGTAGGGGCCACTGAAGCTTTCTTT. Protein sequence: CASSLSQVGATEAFF.

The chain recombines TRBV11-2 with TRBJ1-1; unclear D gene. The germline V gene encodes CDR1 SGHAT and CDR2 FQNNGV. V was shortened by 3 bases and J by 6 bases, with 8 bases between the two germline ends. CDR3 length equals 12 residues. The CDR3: CASSLPYSEAFF. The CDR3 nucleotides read TGTGCCAGCAGCTTGCCGTATTCTGAAGCTTTCTTT.

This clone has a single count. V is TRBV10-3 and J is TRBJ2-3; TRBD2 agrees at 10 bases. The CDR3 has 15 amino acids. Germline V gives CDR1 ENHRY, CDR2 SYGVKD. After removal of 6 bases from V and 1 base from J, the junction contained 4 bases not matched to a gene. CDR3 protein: CAIRAGTSGTDTQYF. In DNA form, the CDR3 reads TGTGCCATCAGGGCCGGGACTAGCGGCACAGATACGCAGTATTTT.

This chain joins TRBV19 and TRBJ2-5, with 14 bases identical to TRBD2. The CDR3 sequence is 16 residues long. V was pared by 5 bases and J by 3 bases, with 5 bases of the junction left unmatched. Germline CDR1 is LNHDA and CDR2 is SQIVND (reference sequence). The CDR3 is CASSRPGLAGEETQYF. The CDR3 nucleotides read TGTGCCAGTAGTCGACCGGGACTAGCGGGAGAAGAGACCCAGTACTTC.

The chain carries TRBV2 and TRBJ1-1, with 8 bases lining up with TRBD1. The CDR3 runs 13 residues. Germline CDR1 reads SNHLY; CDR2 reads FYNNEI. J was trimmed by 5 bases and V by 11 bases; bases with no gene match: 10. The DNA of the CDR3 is TGTGCCGTAGGACAGGGATCGGGGACTGAAGCTTTCTTT. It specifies CAVGQGSGTEAFF.

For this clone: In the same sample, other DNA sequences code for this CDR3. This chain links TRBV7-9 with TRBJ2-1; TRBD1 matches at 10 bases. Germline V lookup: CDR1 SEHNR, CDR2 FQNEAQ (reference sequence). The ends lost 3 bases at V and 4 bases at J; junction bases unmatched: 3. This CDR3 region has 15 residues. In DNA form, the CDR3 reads TGTGCCAGCAGCTTGGGGACAGGGGTGTACAATGAGCAGTTCTTC. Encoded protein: CASSLGTGVYNEQFF. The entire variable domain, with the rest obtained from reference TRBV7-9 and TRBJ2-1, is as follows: DTGVSQNPRHKITKRGQNVTFRCDPISEHNRLYWYRQTLGQGPEFLTYFQNEAQLEKSRLLSDRFSAERPKGSFSTLEIQRTEQGDSAMYLCASSLGTGVYNEQFFGPGTRLTVL.

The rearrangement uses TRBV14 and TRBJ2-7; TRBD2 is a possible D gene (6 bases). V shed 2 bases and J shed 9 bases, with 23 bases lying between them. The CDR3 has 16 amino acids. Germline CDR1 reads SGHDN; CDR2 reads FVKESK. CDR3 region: CASSQPSGTRSTVQYF. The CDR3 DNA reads TGTGCCAGCAGCCAACCCTCCGGGACTCGCTCTACGGTGCAGTACTTC.

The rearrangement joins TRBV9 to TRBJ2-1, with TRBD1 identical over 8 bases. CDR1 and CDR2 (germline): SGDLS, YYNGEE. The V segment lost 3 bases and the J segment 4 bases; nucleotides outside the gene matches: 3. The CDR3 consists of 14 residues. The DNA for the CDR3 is TGTGCCAGCAGCGCCCGGACAGGGTACAATGAGCAGTTCTTC. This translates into CASSARTGYNEQFF.

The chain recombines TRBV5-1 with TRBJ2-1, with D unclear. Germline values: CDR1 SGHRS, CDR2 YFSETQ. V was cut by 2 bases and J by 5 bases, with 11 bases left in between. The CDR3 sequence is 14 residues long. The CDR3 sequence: CASSFLGPNNEQFF. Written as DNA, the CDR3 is TGCGCCAGCAGCTTCCTAGGACCCAACAATGAGCAGTTCTTC.

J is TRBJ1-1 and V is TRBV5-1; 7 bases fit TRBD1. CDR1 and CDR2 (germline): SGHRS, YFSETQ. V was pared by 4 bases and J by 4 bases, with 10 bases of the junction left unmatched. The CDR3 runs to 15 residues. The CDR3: CASSENRGWSTEAFF. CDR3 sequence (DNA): TGCGCCAGCAGCGAAAACAGGGGATGGAGCACTGAAGCTTTCTTT.

CDR3 sequence: CASSLMSRDYEQYF. CDR3 bases: TGCGCCAGCAGTCTGATGTCACGAGACTACGAGCAGTACTTC. The chain carries TRBV23-1 and TRBJ2-7; the D is unclear. TRBV23-1 is assigned to the ORF class and has an uncertain function. V was trimmed by 4 bases and J by 3 bases, leaving 13 bases between them. This CDR3 comprises 14 residues.